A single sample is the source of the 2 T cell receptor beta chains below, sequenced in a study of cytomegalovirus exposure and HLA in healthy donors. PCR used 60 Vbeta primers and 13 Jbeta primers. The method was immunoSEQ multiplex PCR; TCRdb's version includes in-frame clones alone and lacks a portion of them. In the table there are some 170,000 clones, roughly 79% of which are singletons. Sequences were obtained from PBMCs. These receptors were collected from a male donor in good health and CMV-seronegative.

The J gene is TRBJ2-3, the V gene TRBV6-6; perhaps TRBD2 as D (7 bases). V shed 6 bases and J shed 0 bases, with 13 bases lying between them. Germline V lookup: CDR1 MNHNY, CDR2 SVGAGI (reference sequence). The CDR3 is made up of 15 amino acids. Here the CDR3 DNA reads TGTGCCAGCAGCAAAAGGGGGGGTAGCACAGATACGCAGTATTTT. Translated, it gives CASSKRGGSTDTQYF.

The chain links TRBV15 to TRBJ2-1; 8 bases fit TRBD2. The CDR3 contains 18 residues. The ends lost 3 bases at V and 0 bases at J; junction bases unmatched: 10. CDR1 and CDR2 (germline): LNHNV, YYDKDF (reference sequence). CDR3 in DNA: TGTGCCACCAGCAGGCGTTTACTAGCGGAGGCCTCCTACAATGAGCAGTTCTTC. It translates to CATSRRLLAEASYNEQFF.